Each of the 22 T cell receptor beta chains below was sequenced from the same sample in a study of blood T cell repertoires in COVID-19. TCRdb keeps only in-frame clones here, not all; method: immunoSEQ multiplex PCR. The sample lists a few hundred thousand clones, about 88% occurring once. The source material was PBMCs or T cells enriched from blood (not recorded which). These receptor sequences come from a woman aged 30 to 39 who had recovered from COVID-19.

The rearrangement joins TRBV10-3 to TRBJ2-2, with TRBD1 matching over 8 bases. Germline CDR1 and CDR2: ENHRY and SYGVKD. V lost 6 bases to trimming and J lost 6 bases; unmatched junction nucleotides: 0. The CDR3 contains 12 residues. CDR3 loop: CAIRGQAGELFF. The CDR3 DNA is TGTGCCATCAGGGGACAGGCCGGGGAGCTGTTTTTT.

The V and J genes are TRBV15 and TRBJ2-7, with TRBD1 matching 8 bases. In germline, CDR1 is LNHNV, CDR2 YYDKDF (reference sequence). J lost 3 bases, V lost 2 bases, and 6 bases had no gene match. The CDR3 has 15 residues. DNA of the CDR3: TGTGCCACCAGCAGACCCGGACAGGGTTTCTACGAGCAGTACTTC. It yields the protein CATSRPGQGFYEQYF. The variable domain in full, completed from reference TRBV15 and TRBJ2-7, reads DAMVIQNPRYQVTQFGKPVTLSCSQTLNHNVMYWYQQKSSQAPKLLFHYYDKDFNNEADTPDNFQSRRPNTSFCFLDIRSPGLGDTAMYLCATSRPGQGFYEQYFGPGTRLTVT.

The gene calls are TRBV12-5 and TRBJ1-1; D ambiguous. CDR1 is LGHNT, CDR2 FRNRAP, per germline. V lost 3 bases and J 1 base, leaving 6 bases between the germline ends. The CDR3 spans 13 residues. The CDR3 coding sequence is TGTGCTAGTGGTTTATCAGGGAACACTGAAGCTTTCTTT. Protein product: CASGLSGNTEAFF.

This CDR3 reads CASSPVSGSGANVLTF. DNA of the CDR3: TGTGCCAGCAGCCCTGTATCGGGCTCTGGGGCCAACGTCCTGACTTTC. This chain joins TRBV27 and TRBJ2-6; D not resolved. The CDR3 loop spans 16 amino acids. CDR1 MNHEY and CDR2 SMNVEV come from the germline V gene (reference sequence). The germline V and J ends were trimmed by 6 bases and 0 bases, with 12 bases remaining between them.

V and J are TRBV28 and TRBJ1-3; possibly TRBD1 for D (6 bases). The CDR3 is made up of 17 amino acids. V dropped 5 bases and J dropped 3 bases, with 20 bases sitting between them. Germline CDR1 is MDHEN and CDR2 is SYDVKM. The CDR3 here is CASSPRDTYVIGNTIYF. CDR3 in DNA: TGTGCCAGCAGTCCCCGGGACACCTACGTTATTGGAAACACCATATATTTT.

This sequence joins TRBV7-2 and TRBJ2-7, with a weak D call TRBD2 (5 bases). Trimming took off 2 bases at V and 1 base at J, with 18 bases between the two ends. The CDR3 covers 17 residues. Germline CDR1 reads SGHTA; CDR2 reads FQGNSA. CDR3 nucleotides: TGTGCCAGCAGCTTAAGTCCTGAGTTACGGGAATCCTACGAGCAGTACTTC. Amino acid sequence: CASSLSPELRESYEQYF.

The rearrangement links TRBV7-8 to TRBJ1-1; TRBD1 matches 7 bases. Trimming took 4 bases from V and 4 from J; bases not matched to a gene: 3. From germline, CDR1 is SGHVS and CDR2 FQNEAQ. The CDR3 is 13 residues long. As DNA, the CDR3 is TGTGCCAGCAGCTCAGACAGGGCCACTGAAGCTTTCTTT. Its protein is CASSSDRATEAFF. The complete variable domain, with remaining parts taken from reference TRBV7-8 and TRBJ1-1, reads GAGVSQSPRYKVAKRGQDVALRCDPISGHVSLFWYQQALGQGPEFLTYFQNEAQLDKSGLPSDRFFAERPEGSVSTLKIQRTQQEDSAVYLCASSSDRATEAFFGQGTRLTVV.

V usage is TRBV2 and J usage is TRBJ2-3; D perhaps matches TRBD1 (6 bases). CDR1 is SNHLY, CDR2 FYNNEI, per germline. The germline V and J ends were trimmed by 4 bases and 0 bases, with 11 bases remaining between them. CDR3 size: 15 residues. CDR3 coding DNA: TGTGCCAGCAGTGTAGGACAGACTAGCACAGATACGCAGTATTTT. This sequence encodes CASSVGQTSTDTQYF.

The gene calls are TRBV7-2 and TRBJ1-2; no clear D. This CDR3 has 13 residues. Germline V gives CDR1 SGHTA, CDR2 FQGNSA. Trimming removed 3 bases at V and 10 bases at J, with 15 bases between. The CDR3 sequence: CASSFDRQVDYTF. The CDR3, as DNA: TGTGCCAGCAGCTTTGATCGTCAGGTCGACTACACCTTC.

V is TRBV5-1 and J is TRBJ2-1; D gene ambiguous. V lost 0 bases to trimming and J lost 5 bases, with 9 bases between them. CDR1 SGHRS and CDR2 YFSETQ come from the germline V gene. This CDR3 is built from 14 residues. The CDR3 sequence is CASSLAGHNNEQFF. The CDR3 bases are TGCGCCAGCAGCTTGGCAGGTCACAACAATGAGCAGTTCTTC.

V and J are TRBV11-1 and TRBJ1-3, with TRBD1 as a possible D gene (6 bases). The CDR3 covers 14 residues. Germline CDR1 is SGHAT and CDR2 is FQDESV (reference sequence). The ends were cut back, 5 bases at V and 0 bases at J, with 8 bases in the middle. The CDR3 DNA is TGTGCCAGCAGCGACAGGTACTCTGGAAACACCATATATTTT. Protein: CASSDRYSGNTIYF.

The CDR3 loop reads CASSPPGPQGRQYF. In nucleotides, the CDR3 is TGTGCCAGCTCCCCCCCTGGCCCGCAGGGGAGGCAGTACTTC. The chain combines TRBV18 with TRBJ2-7; D may be TRBD1 (6 bases). V lost 6 bases, J lost 9 bases, and 21 bases lay in between. The germline CDR1 and CDR2 sequences are KGHSH and LQKENI. This CDR3 contains 14 residues.

The chain combines TRBV7-9 with TRBJ2-7; no firm D call. From germline, CDR1 is SEHNR and CDR2 FQNEAQ (reference sequence). Trimming removed 7 bases from V and 1 base from J, with 14 bases in between. The CDR3 loop spans 14 amino acids. CDR3 nucleotides: TGTGCCAGCATTAAATATCCTTCGTCCTACGAGCAGTACTTC. The encoded protein is CASIKYPSSYEQYF. Complete variable domain (other parts from reference TRBV7-9 and TRBJ2-7): DTGVSQNPRHKITKRGQNVTFRCDPISEHNRLYWYRQTLGQGPEFLTYFQNEAQLEKSRLLSDRFSAERPKGSFSTLEIQRTEQGDSAMYLCASIKYPSSYEQYFGPGTRLTVT.

The genes are TRBV4-1 and TRBJ2-2; 7 positions agree with TRBD1. CDR3 length: 14 residues. V shed 2 bases, J shed 9 bases, and the junction held 6 bases outside the gene matches. Germline V gene sequence: CDR1 MGHRA, CDR2 YSYEKL. The CDR3 is CASSQLRTGWELFF. CDR3 nucleotides: TGCGCCAGCAGCCAACTACGGACAGGTTGGGAGCTGTTTTTT.

The CDR3 loop is CASSYYTGRAYGYTF. The CDR3 bases are TGTGCCAGCAGTTACTATACGGGGAGGGCCTATGGCTACACCTTC. This rearrangement joins TRBV6-5 to TRBJ1-2; D is undetermined. This CDR3 is 15 amino acids long. Germline CDR1 MNHEY, CDR2 SVGAGI. V was shortened by 1 base and J by 4 bases, with 13 bases between the two germline ends.

The chain uses TRBV5-1 and TRBJ1-2; TRBD1 is a possible D gene (6 bases). Germline V gene lookup returns CDR1 SGHRS and CDR2 YFSETQ. The ends were cut back, 0 bases at V and 2 bases at J, with 11 bases in the middle. The CDR3 covers 15 residues. The CDR3 DNA reads TGCGCCAGCAGCTTGGCCGGGACACCCAACTATGGCTACACCTTC. Translating gives CASSLAGTPNYGYTF.

This clone showed up just once. This chain uses TRBV24-1 with TRBJ1-2; maybe TRBD1 (6 bases). Trimming pared 3 bases from V and 6 bases from J, leaving 16 bases between. CDR3 length: 15 amino acids. Germline CDR1 is KGHDR and CDR2 is SFDVKD. CDR3 nucleotides: TGTGCCACCAGTGATCCGGGCAGGGGCCACGATGGCTACACCTTC. Residues: CATSDPGRGHDGYTF.

This chain uses TRBV7-6 with TRBJ2-5; D unclear. Trimming left V 1 base short and J 0 bases short, with 6 bases between. The CDR3 covers 14 residues. CDR1 is SGHVS and CDR2 is FNYEAQ in the germline V gene. The CDR3 loop is CASSLVANQETQYF. The CDR3 DNA reads TGTGCCAGCAGCTTAGTGGCAAACCAAGAGACCCAGTACTTC.

This chain connects TRBV10-2 to TRBJ2-5, with TRBD1 identical over 10 bases. With V trimmed by 3 bases and J by 5 bases, 6 bases remained unmatched. Looked up from germline, CDR1 is WSHSY and CDR2 is SAAADI. This CDR3 comprises 15 residues. The CDR3 is CASSDVGQGWETQYF. The CDR3 bases are TGCGCCAGCAGTGACGTGGGACAGGGGTGGGAGACCCAGTACTTC.

The chain uses TRBV18 and TRBJ1-5; D is possibly TRBD1 (5 bases). The V end was cut by 6 bases, the J end by 5 bases, with 20 bases between. CDR1 is KGHSH and CDR2 is LQKENI in the germline V gene. This CDR3 region has 16 residues. The CDR3: CASSPARQKVYQPQHF. CDR3 coding DNA: TGTGCCAGCTCCCCAGCGAGACAGAAGGTCTATCAGCCCCAGCATTTT.

V and J are TRBV6-5 and TRBJ2-7, with D possibly matching TRBD1 (6 bases). V lost 5 bases and J 4 bases, leaving 9 bases between the germline ends. CDR1 is MNHEY and CDR2 is SVGAGI in the germline V gene. This CDR3 comprises 12 residues. The CDR3 nucleotides read TGTGCCAGCAGTCCCACAGGGTACGAGCAGTACTTC. Protein product: CASSPTGYEQYF.

The V call is TRBV2, the J call TRBJ1-1; possible D gene TRBD1, 6 bases. V shed 4 bases and J shed 4 bases, with 22 bases lying between them. There are 17 residues in the CDR3. In germline, CDR1 is SNHLY, CDR2 FYNNEI. The chain's CDR3 is CASSVGGRVAWGTEAFF. The DNA of the CDR3 is TGTGCCAGCAGTGTGGGGGGGCGCGTCGCGTGGGGCACTGAAGCTTTCTTT.